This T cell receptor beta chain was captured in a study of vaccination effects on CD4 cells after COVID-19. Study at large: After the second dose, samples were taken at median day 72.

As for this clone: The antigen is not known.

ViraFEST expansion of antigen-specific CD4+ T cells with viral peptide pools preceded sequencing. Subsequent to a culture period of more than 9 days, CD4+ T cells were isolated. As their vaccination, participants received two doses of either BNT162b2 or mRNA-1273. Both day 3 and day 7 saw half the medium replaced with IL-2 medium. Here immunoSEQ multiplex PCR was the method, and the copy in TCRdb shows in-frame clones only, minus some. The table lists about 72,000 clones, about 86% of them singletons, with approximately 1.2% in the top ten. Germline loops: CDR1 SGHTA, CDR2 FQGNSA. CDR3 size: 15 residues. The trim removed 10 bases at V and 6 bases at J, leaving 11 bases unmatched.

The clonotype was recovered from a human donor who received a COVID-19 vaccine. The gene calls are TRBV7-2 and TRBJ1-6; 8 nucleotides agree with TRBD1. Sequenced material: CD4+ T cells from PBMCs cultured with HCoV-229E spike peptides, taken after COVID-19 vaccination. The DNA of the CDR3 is TGTGCCACCCGCGTCGGGGACAGGATTAATTCACCCCTCCACTTT. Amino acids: CATRVGDRINSPLHF.